The sequence of this TCR beta chain was determined in a study of shared clonotypes between healthy human individuals (TCRdb year 2020). A note on the overall study: A couple of women and a few men aged 18 to 49 years were included in the cohort. Per donor, three plates each were used for CD4 naive and CD4 memory, two for CD8 naive, and one for CD8 memory. Blood TCR repertoires of about 5 healthy adults were deeply sequenced to estimate repertoire size and the extent of clonotype sharing between individuals. To increase sequencing depth and limit assay-specific biases, different laboratories used diverse techniques to prepare libraries and sequence TCR repertoires. Between about 0.85 and 8.9 billion PBMCs per donor were obtained by leukapheresis.

Points the paper makes about the study in general: Even with the large sequencing depth, rarefaction of the sorted-subset datasets indicated that sequencing was incomplete. Naive subsets generally had larger estimated clonotype richness than memory subsets. When several donors were compared, the shared fraction of clonotypes was around 4.6% for naive CD4, 3.5% for naive CD8, 2.3% for memory CD4, and 0.35% to 0.5% for memory CD8. Because the study included a small number of donors, the genetic and exposure-history diversity represented was limited. Pairwise subsampling indicated that sequencing depth was expected to affect the degree of clonotype sharing among donors. Higher generation probabilities were observed for clonotypes shared by all four sorted-subset donors than for non-shared clonotypes. Sampling was limited to blood, and TCR repertoires in tissue likely differ from TCR repertoires in blood.

V and J lose 0 bases and 0 bases, and a span of 7 bases separates them. The germline V gene supplies CDR1 SGDLS and CDR2 YYNGEE. The CDR3 contains 14 residues, cysteine and phenylalanine counted. Of the read, only the CDR3 DNA is kept; its 42 bases are in frame from base 1. Using the deep immunoSEQ assay, multiplex PCR amplified TCR CDR3 regions from genomic DNA. Extracted genomic DNA from each cell subset was distributed evenly across all wells of several immunoSEQ 96-well plates, and each plate was treated as a replicate. For sorted subsets, 200 ng of genomic DNA, equivalent to some 30,000 T cell genomes, went into each replicate PCR. Purified libraries were quantified with a Qubit 3.0 fluorometer, sized on a Bioanalyzer 2100, and re-quantified with the KAPA Library Quantification kit. A separate single-read 150-cycle Illumina NextSeq 550 flow cell was used to sequence each immunoSEQ 96-well plate. Per the original workflow: Because the immunoSEQ output included only junctional sequences and no quality scores, the filtering could not be the same as the filtering used for full-length reads. Sequences were annotated with PyIR, a Python wrapper for IgBLAST v1.9, using IMGT germline references to assign V/J genes and CDR3. Any read was removed if the V/J assignment was weak (E-value above 1e-6), the CDR3 was missing, or the read contained stop codons, out-of-frame junctions, or ambiguous translated residues. A V3J clonotype was defined by an identical inferred V gene, J gene, and CDR3 amino acid sequence. Percentage overlap between repertoires was computed as shared unique clonotypes divided by the size of the smaller repertoire. Three approaches were used to assess repertoire richness: RTK rarefaction, the Chao1 estimator, and Recon v2.1 estimates of unobserved clonotypes. OLGA was used to compute generation probabilities for all TCRbeta clonotypes that the gDNA method yielded from a handful of donors. As stored in TCRdb, this immuneACCESS dataset retains in-frame rearrangements with V and J assigned. A fraction of the clones does not appear; measured against another copy, unresolved V genes explain less than half of the discrepancy, and the remainder lacks a known reason. V, J and clone size reflect that table, while D and trimming were determined from the DNA. This sample lists roughly 1,500,000 clones; approximately 98.5% were detected once. Approximately 0.38% of the sample comes from the top ten.

The donors were healthy, HIV-negative adults with no recently reported acute infections or vaccinations. Every donor was a Caucasian adult residing in Nashville, Tennessee, USA. CD4+ T cells were enriched by magnetic negative selection, after which naive cells were positively selected on CD45RA and the negative fraction was taken as the memory subset. Blood was collected by leukapheresis, and PBMCs were isolated by Ficoll-Histopaque density gradient centrifugation and then cryopreserved in liquid nitrogen vapor phase. Analytical flow cytometry was used to check the purity and quantity of every magnetically sorted T cell population. Each sorted fraction had its genomic DNA isolated and then quantified by UV absorbance on a Nanodrop 2000c. Worth noting for this clone: There is no known antigen for this receptor. No much larger clone is present one base from it, and per-base qualities are unavailable. Within the sample, other DNA sequences also encode this same CDR3.

The source of this sequence is a man under 40 in good health. Sequenced input: naive CD4+ T cells sorted from blood. The cell subset or site label here, explained by the study, means: CD45RA+ positively selected. The V and J genes are TRBV9 and TRBJ2-7; no D segment can be confidently identified. The CDR3 protein: CASSVGSASYEQYF. The sequenced DNA is TGTGCCAGCAGCGTAGGGTCGGCCTCCTACGAGCAGTACTTC.